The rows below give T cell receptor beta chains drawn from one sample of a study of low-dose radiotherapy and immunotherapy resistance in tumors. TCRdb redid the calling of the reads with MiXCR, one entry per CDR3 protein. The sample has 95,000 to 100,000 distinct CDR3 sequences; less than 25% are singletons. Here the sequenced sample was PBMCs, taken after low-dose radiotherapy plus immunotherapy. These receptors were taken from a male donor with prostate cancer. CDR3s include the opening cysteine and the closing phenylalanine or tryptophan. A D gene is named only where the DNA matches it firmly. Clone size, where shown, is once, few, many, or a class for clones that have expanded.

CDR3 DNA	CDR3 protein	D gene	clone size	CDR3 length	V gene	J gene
TGTGCCAGCAGCCAAGATCCCCTAGCCGAAAGAACCGGGGAGCTGTTTTTT	CASSQDPLAERTGELFF	.	many	17	TRBV3-1	TRBJ2-2
TGCAGTGCTAGAGGGAGAGGGGCGAAGGATGGCTACACCTTC	CSARGRGAKDGYTF	.	many	14	TRBV20-1	TRBJ1-2
TGCGCCAGCAGCCAAACCTCGGGGGGGCTGGAGCAGTACTTC	CASSQTSGGLEQYF	TRBD2	many	14	TRBV4-1	TRBJ2-7
TGCAGTGCTATGGAAGGGGAAGAGACCCAGTACTTC	CSAMEGEETQYF	.	many	12	TRBV20-1	TRBJ2-5
TGTGCCAGCAGTCCCCGGTGGGTGACCGGGCAGTTCTTC	CASSPRWVTGQFF	.	.	13	TRBV28	TRBJ2-1
TGCGCCAGCAGCCCGTCACTAGCGGTGGTTACAGATACGCAGTATTTT	CASSPSLAVVTDTQYF	TRBD2	many	16	TRBV4-1	TRBJ2-3
TGTGCCATCGGGGACACCGGGGAGCTGTTTTTT	CAIGDTGELFF	.	many	11	TRBV19	TRBJ2-2
TGTGCCAGCAGCGCAGGGACACCCGGGGAGCTGTTTTTT	CASSAGTPGELFF	.	many	13	TRBV7-2	TRBJ2-2
TGTGCCAGCAGTTGGGGGGGGTACGGGGGGGCATTCACAGATACGCAGTATTTT	CASSWGGYGGAFTDTQYF	TRBD2	many	18	TRBV6-2/TRBV6-3	TRBJ2-3
TGTGCCACCTTAGATAGGACACCAAGGAGCTCCTACGAGCAGTACTTC	CATLDRTPRSSYEQYF	.	many	16	TRBV24-1	TRBJ2-7
TGTGCCAGCAGCTTAATTGGCAATGAGCAGTTCTTC	CASSLIGNEQFF	.	many	12	TRBV11-1	TRBJ2-1
TGCGCCAGCAGAGGCAGGTCGGGATCCTACGAGCAGTACTTC	CASRGRSGSYEQYF	.	many	14	TRBV23-1	TRBJ2-7
TGTGCCAGCAGCTTAGCACGCGGGGGGGCGTCAGAGACCCAGTACTTC	CASSLARGGASETQYF	TRBD2	many	16	TRBV7-8	TRBJ2-5
TGTGCCACCCACGAAGGAACTAGCACAGATACGCAGTATTTT	CATHEGTSTDTQYF	.	many	14	TRBV19	TRBJ2-3
TGTGCCAGCAGCTTAGCTACGGGTGGCGGAGAGACCCAGTACTTC	CASSLATGGGETQYF	.	many	15	TRBV7-9	TRBJ2-5
TGTGCCAGCCGCGCCAGTGCGGGGCTTGGGGAGCTGTTTTTT	CASRASAGLGELFF	.	many	14	TRBV6-5	TRBJ2-2
TGTGCCAGCTCCGTCGCGGGCGGTCAGCCCCAGCATTTT	CASSVAGGQPQHF	.	once	13	TRBV18	TRBJ1-5
TGTGCCAGCGCGAGACAGATCCCCACCGGGGAGCTGTTTTTT	CASARQIPTGELFF	.	.	14	TRBV5-5	TRBJ2-2
TGTGCCAGCAGCTTAGGGCACACAGATACGCAGTATTTT	CASSLGHTDTQYF	.	many	13	TRBV7-2	TRBJ2-3
TGTGCCAGCAGGGAGGTAGCCAAAAACATTCAGTACTTC	CASREVAKNIQYF	.	many	13	TRBV28	TRBJ2-4
TGTGCCAGCAGTTTACGTGGTGCAGGGGCTTTCTTT	CASSLRGAGAFF	.	many	12	TRBV12-3/TRBV12-4	TRBJ1-1
TGTGCCAGCAGCTTGGAGGACTACGCATACTCGGGGGCCAACGTCCTGACTTTC	CASSLEDYAYSGANVLTF	.	many	18	TRBV7-2	TRBJ2-6
TGTGCCAGCACCTCGAACGGGGAGACCCAGTACTTC	CASTSNGETQYF	.	many	12	TRBV6-6	TRBJ2-5
TGTGCCAGCAGCCTTGGGGTAGCGGGGGCCCCCGGGGAGACCCAGTACTTC	CASSLGVAGAPGETQYF	TRBD2	many	17	TRBV7-8	TRBJ2-5
TGCGCCAGCAGCTTGGCAGGACAGGGGACCGGGGAGCTGTTTTTT	CASSLAGQGTGELFF	TRBD1	once	15	TRBV5-1	TRBJ2-2
TGTGCCAGCAGCCAAGATATAATCCGGACAGGGGGCCGGAACACTGAAGCTTTCTTT	CASSQDIIRTGGRNTEAFF	TRBD1	many	19	TRBV4-2	TRBJ1-1
TGCGCCAGCAGCTTGGAGGGCGACGGGGAGCTGTTTTTT	CASSLEGDGELFF	.	many	13	TRBV5-1	TRBJ2-2
TGCAGCGTTGAAGAATTTTTTGGCTACACCTTC	CSVEEFFGYTF	.	.	11	TRBV29-1	TRBJ1-2
TGCAGTGCTACCAGGGGTACAGATACGCAGTATTTT	CSATRGTDTQYF	.	many	12	TRBV20-1	TRBJ2-3
TGTGCTAGTGGTTTGGGGACTAGCGGGGGGGCCTATGAGCAGTTCTTC	CASGLGTSGGAYEQFF	TRBD2	.	16	TRBV12-5	TRBJ2-1
TGTGCCAGCAGTCTTCTTAGCGGGGGCCGAGGGAATGAGCAGTTCTTC	CASSLLSGGRGNEQFF	TRBD2	many	16	TRBV6-2/TRBV6-3	TRBJ2-1
TGTGCCACCAGGGAGGGGCTCCACGGGGAGCAGTTCTTC	CATREGLHGEQFF	.	many	13	TRBV24-1	TRBJ2-1
TGCAGCGTTTTAGCGGGGGGTGGGAACATTCAGTACTTC	CSVLAGGGNIQYF	TRBD2	many	13	TRBV29-1	TRBJ2-4
TGTGCCAGCACCGAAGCCGGGGTGGGCGGGAGTTACGAGCAGTACTTC	CASTEAGVGGSYEQYF	TRBD2	once	16	TRBV28	TRBJ2-7
TGTGCCAGCAGCACCTACCAACGCAGCCACAATGAGCAGTTCTTC	CASSTYQRSHNEQFF	.	many	15	TRBV7-9	TRBJ2-1
TGCAGTGCTAGGACCGACAGTGCTAGCACAGATACGCAGTATTTT	CSARTDSASTDTQYF	.	.	15	TRBV20-1	TRBJ2-3
TGTGCCAGCAGCGGGGGCCGGGGTACGCAGTATTTT	CASSGGRGTQYF	.	many	12	TRBV9	TRBJ2-3